A selection of T cell receptor beta chains follows, all from one sample in a study of lymphopenia after photon versus proton radiotherapy. Libraries were prepared by immunoSEQ multiplex PCR; TCRdb keeps only in-frame clonotypes and omits some of them. Of about 4,900 clones in the sample, 88% were seen once. Sequences were derived from peripheral blood, sampled from a patient treated with photon-based radiotherapy. The receptor set was obtained from an elderly man with cholangiocarcinoma. Both conserved end residues are part of each CDR3. Each record gives: clone size, J gene, V gene, D gene, CDR3 DNA, CDR3 protein. The D gene is left open where the match is weak. A row's size may be missing; if present it is once, few, many or a size class.

NA | TRBJ2-7 | TRBV10-3 | TRBD1 | TGTGCCTGCCACGAGACAGGGGCATCTTACGAGCAGTACTTC | CACHETGASYEQYF
once | TRBJ1-1 | TRBV27 | TRBD1 | TGTGCCAGCAGTTTTTCCGGGACAGGATCCACTGAAGCTTTCTTT | CASSFSGTGSTEAFF
NA | TRBJ2-2 | TRBV5-5 | TRBD1 | TGTGCCAGCAGCTTCCGGGACAGTAACACCGGGGAGCTGTTTTTT | CASSFRDSNTGELFF
NA | TRBJ2-1 | TRBV29-1 | TRBD2 | TGCAGCGTTGATTTTAGCGGGGATGAGCAGTTCTTC | CSVDFSGDEQFF
NA | TRBJ2-7 | TRBV27 | NA | TGTGCCACCTCCCCTACGGGGGGCTCAATCCACGAGCAGTACTTC | CATSPTGGSIHEQYF
NA | TRBJ1-2 | TRBV30 | NA | TGTGCCTGGAGTGTAGGGGCAGGGAGCTATGGCTACACCTTC | CAWSVGAGSYGYTF
NA | TRBJ2-5 | TRBV6-1 | NA | TGTGCCAGCAGTGAATCTTCCGTTAGAGGGACCCAGTACTTC | CASSESSVRGTQYF
NA | TRBJ2-7 | TRBV6-1 | TRBD1 | TGTGCCAGCAACCCGGTCGGGACAGGGGTGAACGAGCAGTACTTC | CASNPVGTGVNEQYF
NA | TRBJ2-7 | TRBV7-2 | NA | TGTGCCAGCAGCCCCGGCGGGACAAGAGACTACGAGCAGTACTTC | CASSPGGTRDYEQYF
NA | TRBJ2-5 | TRBV5-4 | NA | TGTGCCAGCAGCTTGAGTACTTCTGTGTGGTACTTC | CASSLSTSVWYF
NA | TRBJ1-2 | TRBV5-4 | NA | TGTGCCAGCAGCCTGGACGGGACTCGTCGGACCTTC | CASSLDGTRRTF
NA | TRBJ2-1 | TRBV6-1 | NA | TGTGCCAGCAGTGAGAGGTACAATGAGCAGTTCTTC | CASSERYNEQFF
NA | TRBJ2-2 | TRBV18 | TRBD1 | TGTGCCAGCTCACTGACACAGGGGTCGATCACCGGGGAGCTGTTTTTT | CASSLTQGSITGELFF
NA | TRBJ2-4 | TRBV2 | NA | TGTGCCAGCAGTGCCTGGACTCAAAACATTCAGTACTTC | CASSAWTQNIQYF
NA | TRBJ1-1 | TRBV6-6 | NA | TGTGCCAGCAGTTACTCGCAGGTCACGAACACTGAAGCTTTCTTT | CASSYSQVTNTEAFF
NA | TRBJ1-2 | TRBV5-5 | NA | TGTGCCAGCAGCTTAGGCCCCGTGGACTCCAACTATGGCTACACCTTC | CASSLGPVDSNYGYTF
NA | TRBJ1-2 | TRBV6-1 | NA | TGTGCCACACTATGGGACACCTCCCGGGGCTACACCTTC | CATLWDTSRGYTF
NA | TRBJ1-6 | TRBV7-2 | NA | TGTGCCAGCAGCTTTTCGGGGAATAATTCACCCCTCCACTTT | CASSFSGNNSPLHF
once | TRBJ2-5 | TRBV5-1 | NA | TGCGCCAGCAGCTTTCTCGTCACAAGCCTAAGAGAAGACCAGTACTTC | CASSFLVTSLREDQYF
large | TRBJ1-5 | TRBV27 | NA | TGTGCCAGCAGTCCTAGGGGGCAGCCCCAGCATTTT | CASSPRGQPQHF